This TCR beta chain comes out of a study of OX40 agonist ivuxolimab in advanced cancers. The study in broad terms: Ivuxolimab was a fully human IgG2 agonistic monoclonal antibody targeting the costimulatory receptor OX40 (CD134). Intravenous ivuxolimab was administered to patients every 2 weeks at six dose levels: 0.01, 0.1, 0.3, 1.5, 3 and 10 mg/kg. Of the approximately 54 patients in dose escalation, 19 had hepatocellular carcinoma, around 15 had melanoma, 9 had renal cell carcinoma and 9 had head and neck cancer. A male proportion of 75% to 85% and a mean age of roughly 55 years, ranging from about 23 to 90, were recorded for the dose-escalation cohort. Patients were allowed to have had prior anti-PD-1, anti-PD-L1 or anti-CTLA-4 therapy, and 30% to 40% of the dose-escalation patients had been treated with checkpoint inhibitors. Partial responses occurred in three dose-escalation patients, of whom one had hepatocellular carcinoma and two had cutaneous melanoma. Peripheral TCRbeta sequencing was intended to test whether TCR sequence diversity was altered and clonal T-cell expansion was caused by ivuxolimab. The paper describes the monotherapy dose-escalation part (N of about 52 patients) of the phase I trial of ivuxolimab.

Regarding this clone: What this receptor recognizes is not known. Nothing much larger sits one base from this clone, and base qualities are not available.

The trial excluded patients who had a history of autoimmune disease or were on systemic immunosuppression. Peripheral blood for TCR sequencing was collected from all dose cohorts at baseline, on cycle 4 day 1, and on cycle 7 day 1. Samples came from an open-label, multicenter, first-in-human phase I dose-escalation trial of ivuxolimab. Adults with locally advanced or metastatic head and neck squamous cell, hepatocellular, melanoma or renal cell carcinoma were enrolled in the trial. Before TCR sequencing, CD4+ and CD8+ T cells were separately sorted from peripheral blood. For sequencing of the TCRbeta CDR3 region, genomic DNA was extracted from the sorted cells. The immunoSEQ Assay was used for sequencing of TCRbeta CDR3 regions. TCRdb provides this immuneACCESS table in a form limited to in-frame rearrangements. Some clones are lacking; in checked studies, under half of them reflect an unresolved V gene, and why the rest are absent is not known. The sample table shows 40,000 or so clones, and around 88% are seen once. Approximately 0.4% of the sample is in the top ten clones.

Overall results and qualifications from the work: Which antigens the clonally expanded peripheral T cells were specific for was not determined. Low levels of normalized T-cell clonal expansion were also seen in some nonresponding patients. Clonal expansion of both CD4+ and CD8+ blood T cells was observed from baseline to week 6 at doses 0.1 to 3.0 mg/kg. In partial responders in the 0.1-3.0 mg/kg groups, normalized peripheral clonal expansion was found to be among the lowest, especially among CD8+ T cells. After ivuxolimab, expanded clones were on average more numerous among CD8+ T cells than among CD4+ T cells.

Per the germline V gene, MNHNS is the CDR1 and SASEGT is the CDR2. The CDR3, cysteine through phenylalanine, is 14 amino acids long. Only the CDR3 DNA is retained, 42 bases long and in frame from the first base. V is shortened by 2 bases, J by 4 bases, and the region joining them spans 9 bases. In this chain, TRBV6-1 is recombined with TRBJ1-5; no D segment can be confidently identified. This receptor was taken from an adult with an advanced solid tumor such as melanoma, head and neck, liver or kidney cancer. The input for sequencing was CD4+ or CD8+ T cells sorted from blood, taken in a trial of the OX40 agonist ivuxolimab. The DNA reads as follows: TGTGCCAGCAGTGAATCAGGTAGGAATCAGCCCCAGCATTTT. Translation gives CASSESGRNQPQHF.